These T cell receptor beta chains were read from a single sample in a study of blood T cell repertoires in COVID-19. Only in-frame clones appear in the TCRdb table, and some are missing; sequencing was by immunoSEQ multiplex PCR. The sample lists 200,000 to 300,000 clones, approximately 86% occurring once. The sample consisted of peripheral blood. All receptors come from a middle-aged man who had recovered from COVID-19. Each CDR3 is given with its conserved first and last residue. A D gene is named only where the DNA matches it firmly. Clone size is stated in some rows and not others, as once, few, many or a class when expanded.

TRBJ2-2 | - | TRBV7-6 | TRBD2 | TGTGCCAGCAGCTCCCCCGGGGGGGGCGCCTCCGGGGAGCTGTTTTTT | CASSSPGGGASGELFF
TRBJ1-2 | - | TRBV29-1 | TRBD1 | TGCAGCGTTGAAGGTACGACAGGGACATTGTACACCTTC | CSVEGTTGTLYTF
TRBJ1-5 | - | TRBV7-9 | - | TGTGCCAGCAGCTTAGGTTCTGCGAGCAATCAGCCCCAGCATTTT | CASSLGSASNQPQHF
TRBJ2-6 | - | TRBV5-1 | - | TGCGCCAGCAGCCACGGACTGAGTACCTCTGGGGCCAACGTCCTGACTTTC | CASSHGLSTSGANVLTF
TRBJ1-3 | - | TRBV10-3 | - | TGTGCCATCAGTGAGGATAAAGGGAGCGACACCATATATTTT | CAISEDKGSDTIYF
TRBJ1-2 | - | TRBV7-2 | TRBD1 | TGTGCCAGCAGCTTAGAGACAGGGGTGGGGTATGGCTACACCTTC | CASSLETGVGYGYTF
TRBJ2-5 | - | TRBV7-2 | TRBD2 | TGTGCCAGCAGCTCAGGACTAGCGGGGGGAAAGACCCAGTACTTC | CASSSGLAGGKTQYF
TRBJ2-5 | - | TRBV5-1 | TRBD2 | TGCGCCAGCAGCCCACAGGGCCCGGCTAGCGGGAGGAAAGAGACCCAGTACTTC | CASSPQGPASGRKETQYF
TRBJ2-7 | - | TRBV2 | - | TGTGCCAGCAGTGGACGGGATAACTACGAGCAGTACTTC | CASSGRDNYEQYF
TRBJ2-7 | few | TRBV9 | TRBD2 | TGTGCCAGCAGCTATCGCCCCGGGGGGGAGCAGTACTTC | CASSYRPGGEQYF
TRBJ2-5 | once | TRBV10-3 | - | TGTGCCATCAGTGACAAAGAGACCCAGTACTTC | CAISDKETQYF
TRBJ2-3 | once | TRBV9 | - | TGTGCCAGCAGCGTAGCGTCTACAGATACGCAGTATTTT | CASSVASTDTQYF
TRBJ1-1 | - | TRBV7-2 | - | TGTGCCAGCAGCTCCACGGGGCAGGGGAGCGCTGAAGCTTTCTTT | CASSSTGQGSAEAFF